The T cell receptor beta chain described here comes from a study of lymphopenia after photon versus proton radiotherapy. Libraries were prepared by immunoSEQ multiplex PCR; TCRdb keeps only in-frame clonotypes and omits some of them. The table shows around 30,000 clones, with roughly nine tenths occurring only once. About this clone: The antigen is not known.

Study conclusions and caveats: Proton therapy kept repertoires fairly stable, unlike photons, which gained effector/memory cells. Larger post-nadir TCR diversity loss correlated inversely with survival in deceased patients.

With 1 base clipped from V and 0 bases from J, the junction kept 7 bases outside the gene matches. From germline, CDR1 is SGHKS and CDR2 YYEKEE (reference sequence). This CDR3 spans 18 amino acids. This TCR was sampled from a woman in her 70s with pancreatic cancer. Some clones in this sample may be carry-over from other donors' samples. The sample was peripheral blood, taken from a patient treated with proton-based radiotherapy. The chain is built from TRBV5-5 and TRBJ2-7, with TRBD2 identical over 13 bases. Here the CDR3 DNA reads TGTGCCAGCAGCTTGAGGACAGGGACTAGCGGGAACTCCTACGAGCAGTACTTC. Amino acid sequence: CASSLRTGTSGNSYEQYF. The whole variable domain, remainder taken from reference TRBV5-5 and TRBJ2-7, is DAGVTQSPTHLIKTRGQQVTLRCSPISGHKSVSWYQQVLGQGPQFIFQYYEKEERGRGNFPDRFSARQFPNYSSELNVNALLLGDSALYLCASSLRTGTSGNSYEQYFGPGTRLTVT.